This passage covers 9 T cell receptor beta chains from one sample sequenced in a study of response to subunit inactivated influenza vaccine. Using its own MiXCR run on the RT-PCR reads, TCRdb lists one record per CDR3 protein. The sample holds 650,000 to 800,000 distinct CDR3 sequences, less than 20% seen once. The material was PBMCs from blood, obtained about 5 days after vaccination. The origin of the receptors is a man between 50 and 59 years old who received an inactivated influenza vaccine.

The J gene is TRBJ2-2, the V gene TRBV7-2; D remains unclear. CDR3 size: 11 residues. Trimming stripped 0 bases from V and 10 bases from J, with 3 bases between. Germline V gene lookup returns CDR1 SGHTA and CDR2 FQGNSA. CDR3 bases: TGTGCCAGCAGCTTAGCCCTGGAGCTGTTTTTT. Encoded protein: CASSLALELFF.

The chain employs TRBV4-2 and TRBJ2-7; D gene uncertain. CDR1 is LGHNA and CDR2 is YNFKEQ in the germline V gene. Between the trimmed V and J ends, which lost 0 bases and 2 bases, there was a span of 17 bases. The CDR3 is made up of 17 amino acids. CDR3 bases: TGTGCCAGCAGCCAAGATGGTAGGGCGTTACGCGCCTACGAGCAGTACTTC. This translates into CASSQDGRALRAYEQYF.

This clonotype was recorded many times. The chain uses TRBV4-2 and TRBJ2-7; D ambiguous. Trimming took 1 base from V and 0 from J, leaving 10 bases between them. This CDR3 is built from 15 residues. The germline V gene has CDR1 LGHNA and CDR2 YNFKEQ. CDR3 nucleotide sequence: TGTGCCAGCAGCCAAGCATCGGCACCCTCCTACGAGCAGTACTTC. Translated, it gives CASSQASAPSYEQYF.

In its sample, this clonotype was seen a few times. This chain joins TRBV5-1 and TRBJ2-7; 8 nucleotides line up with TRBD2. CDR3 length: 16 residues. Trimming removed 1 base from V and 1 base from J; junction bases left unmatched: 7. Germline V gene lookup returns CDR1 SGHRS and CDR2 YFSETQ. The CDR3 loop reads CASSLPIAGGSYEQYF. The CDR3 DNA is TGCGCCAGCAGCTTGCCTATCGCGGGGGGATCCTACGAGCAGTACTTC.

The V and J genes are TRBV28 and TRBJ2-2, with 8 bases that match TRBD2. The germline V gene encodes CDR1 MDHEN and CDR2 SYDVKM. This CDR3 spans 16 amino acids. Trimming removed 10 bases from V and 7 bases from J; junction bases left unmatched: 17. CDR3 in amino acids: CAMSPGRGSKNGELFF. CDR3 nucleotide sequence: TGTGCCATGAGCCCCGGGAGGGGGTCGAAGAACGGGGAGCTGTTTTTT.

The sample holds a few counts of this clonotype. The chain links TRBV5-4 to TRBJ2-7; a weak D match, TRBD1 (6 bases). CDR1 is SGHNT, CDR2 YYREEE, per germline (reference sequence). V lost 0 bases and J lost 3, with 13 bases in between. The CDR3 has 15 amino acids. CDR3 residues: CASSLEDRPIYEQYF. The CDR3 region has the DNA TGTGCCAGCAGCTTGGAGGACAGACCCATCTACGAGCAGTACTTC.

This chain uses TRBV6-2 or TRBV6-3 with TRBJ2-4, with a weak D call TRBD2 (5 bases). Germline loops: CDR1 MNHEY, CDR2 SVGEGT. V lost 10 bases and J lost 7, with 14 bases in between. The CDR3 consists of 12 residues. The CDR3 reads CATRGFGNIQYF. CDR3 nucleotide sequence: TGTGCCACCCGAGGGTTTGGGAACATTCAGTACTTC.

This chain connects TRBV28 to TRBJ2-5, with a weak D call TRBD2 (6 bases). This CDR3 comprises 13 residues. Germline CDR1 reads MDHEN; CDR2 reads SYDVKM. Between the trimmed V and J ends, which lost 7 bases and 4 bases, there was a span of 13 bases. CDR3 region: CASKSLARETQYF. CDR3 DNA: TGTGCCAGCAAATCACTAGCACGAGAGACCCAGTACTTC.

This clonotype has just a few counts. V usage is TRBV20-1 and J usage is TRBJ2-5, with D unresolved. The germline gives CDR1 DFQATT, CDR2 SNEGSKA (reference sequence). V was shortened by 3 bases and J by 2 bases, with 16 bases between the two germline ends. This CDR3 has 15 amino acids. For the CDR3, the DNA is TGCAGTGCTAGGCCGGTGGCCCCAACACAAGAGACCCAGTACTTC. Its protein product is CSARPVAPTQETQYF.